The text below deals with one T cell receptor (beta chain). The record originates from a study of blood T cell repertoires in COVID-19. Libraries were prepared by immunoSEQ multiplex PCR; TCRdb keeps only in-frame clonotypes and omits some of them. The sample holds over 150,000 clones, 65% to 90% seen once. Per the germline V gene, CDR1 is WNHNN and CDR2 is SYGVQD (reference sequence). V was cut by 6 bases and J by 2 bases, with 8 bases left in between. The CDR3 covers 12 residues. The sample consisted of peripheral blood. The clonotype was recovered from a man aged 50-59 years with active or convalescent COVID-19. The chain uses TRBV10-1 and TRBJ2-7; weak D call: TRBD2 (6 bases). The DNA of the CDR3 is TGCGCCAGCAGACTAGCCCCCTACGAGCAGTACTTC. This translates into CASRLAPYEQYF.